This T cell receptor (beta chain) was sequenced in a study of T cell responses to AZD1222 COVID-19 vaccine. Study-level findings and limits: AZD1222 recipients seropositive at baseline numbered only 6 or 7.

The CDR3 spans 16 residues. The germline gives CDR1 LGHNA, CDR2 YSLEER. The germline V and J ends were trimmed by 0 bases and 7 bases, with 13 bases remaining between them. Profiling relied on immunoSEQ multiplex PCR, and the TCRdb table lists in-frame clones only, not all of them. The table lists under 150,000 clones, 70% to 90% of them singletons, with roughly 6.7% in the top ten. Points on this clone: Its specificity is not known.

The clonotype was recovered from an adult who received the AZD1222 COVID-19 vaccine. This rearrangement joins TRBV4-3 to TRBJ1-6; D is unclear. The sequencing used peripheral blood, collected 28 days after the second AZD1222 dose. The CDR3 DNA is TGCGCCAGCAGCCAAGATGAAACAGAAATCAATTCACCCCTCCACTTT. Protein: CASSQDETEINSPLHF.